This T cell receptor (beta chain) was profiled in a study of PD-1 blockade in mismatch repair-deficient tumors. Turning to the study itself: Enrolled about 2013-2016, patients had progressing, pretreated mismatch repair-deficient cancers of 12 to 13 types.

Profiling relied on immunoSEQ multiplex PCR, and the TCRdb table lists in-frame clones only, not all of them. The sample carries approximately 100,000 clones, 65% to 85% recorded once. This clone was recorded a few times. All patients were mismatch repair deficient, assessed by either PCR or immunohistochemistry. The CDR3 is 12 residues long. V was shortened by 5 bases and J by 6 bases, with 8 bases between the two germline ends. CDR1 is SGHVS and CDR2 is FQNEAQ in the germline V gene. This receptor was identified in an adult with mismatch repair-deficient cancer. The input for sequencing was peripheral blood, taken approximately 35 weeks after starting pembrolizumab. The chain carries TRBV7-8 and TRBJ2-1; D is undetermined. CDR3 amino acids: CASSPKPNEQFF. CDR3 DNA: TGTGCCAGCAGCCCGAAGCCCAATGAGCAGTTCTTC.